The 22 T cell receptor beta chains below all came from one sample that was sequenced in a study of T cells in Graves' hyperthyroidism and ophthalmopathy. Amplified TCR beta CDR3 regions derived from RNA transcripts. First-round RT-PCR targeting the TCR CDR3 was performed with the HTBI primer set. TCRdb redid the calling of the multiplex PCR reads with MiXCR, one entry per CDR3 protein. The table has about 150,000 distinct CDR3 sequences, around 20% seen once. Sequences were obtained from blood. The receptors derive from a woman between 45 and 65 years old with Graves' hyperthyroidism that later progressed to Graves' ophthalmopathy.

This clonotype was seen only a few times. The chain combines TRBV5-6 with TRBJ2-1; D uncertain. With 0 bases removed from V and 9 bases from J, the gap between germline ends came to 13 bases. The CDR3 is made up of 14 amino acids. Per germline, CDR1 SGHDT and CDR2 YYEEEE. The CDR3 sequence: CASSLAASSSEQFF. The CDR3 DNA reads as TGTGCCAGCAGCTTGGCCGCATCCTCGAGTGAGCAGTTCTTC.

This clonotype was seen a handful of times. The chain combines TRBV3-1 with TRBJ2-4, with TRBD1 matching over 7 bases. The CDR3 spans 16 residues. Germline CDR1 and CDR2: LGHDT and YNNKEL (reference sequence). The ends lost 3 bases at V and 1 base at J; junction bases unmatched: 6. Written as DNA, the CDR3 is TGTGCCAGCAGCCACCCCGACAGGGACGCCAAAAACATTCAGTACTTC. Its translation is CASSHPDRDAKNIQYF.

This clonotype has a count of ten or more. The V gene is TRBV29-1, the J gene TRBJ1-1, with 9 bases fitting TRBD1. Germline loops: CDR1 SQVTM, CDR2 ANQGSEA. J gave up 3 bases and V 6 bases, and 8 bases lay outside the gene matches. This CDR3 is 14 amino acids long. The CDR3 bases are TGCAGCGTGGGGACAGGGAGCGGCTACACTGAAGCTTTCTTT. As protein: CSVGTGSGYTEAFF.

This clonotype has just a few counts. A clone one base away is much larger, so this may be a read error. The chain couples TRBV12-3 or TRBV12-4 to TRBJ2-2; D is ambiguous. With 4 bases removed from V and 1 base from J, the gap between germline ends came to 10 bases. CDR3 length equals 15 residues. This CDR3 reads CASSSPARNTGELFF. CDR3 DNA: TGTGCCAGCAGTTCCCCGGCCAGGAACACCGGGGAGCTGTTTTTT.

In regard to this clonotype: A much bigger clone sits one base away, suggesting this may be a read error. This chain connects TRBV30 to TRBJ2-7; D uncertain. This CDR3 is 12 amino acids long. CDR1 and CDR2 from the germline V gene are GTSNPN and SVGIG (reference sequence). CDR3 protein: CVWSGRPYEQYF. As DNA, the CDR3 is TGTGTCTGGAGTGGAAGACCCTACGAGCAGTACTTC.

This clonotype has ten or more counts. The chain joins TRBV11-2 to TRBJ1-1; D remains unclear. CDR1 is SGHAT, CDR2 FQNNGV, per germline. This CDR3 spans 15 amino acids. The ends were cut back, 4 bases at V and 0 bases at J, with 12 bases in the middle. This CDR3 reads CASSSEQIMNTEAFF. For the CDR3, the DNA is TGTGCCAGCAGCTCAGAACAAATAATGAACACTGAAGCTTTCTTT.

This clonotype showed up many times. This chain connects TRBV2 to TRBJ2-7; TRBD1 is a possible D gene (5 bases). The length of the CDR3 is 18 residues. Trimming took off 1 base at V and 4 bases at J, with 23 bases between the two ends. Germline lookup yields CDR1 SNHLY and CDR2 FYNNEI. The CDR3 reads CASSEGNRHQGSLYEQYF. DNA for the CDR3: TGTGCCAGCAGTGAAGGTAACCGGCATCAGGGTTCCTTGTACGAGCAGTACTTC.

This clonotype was found many times. The genes are TRBV2 and TRBJ2-7; perhaps TRBD1 as D (5 bases). Germline CDR1 is SNHLY and CDR2 is FYNNEI. V was shortened by 7 bases and J by 5 bases, with 12 bases between the two germline ends. The CDR3 extends over 12 amino acids. The CDR3 loop is CASTQGSNEQYF. The CDR3, as DNA: TGTGCCAGCACTCAGGGTTCCAACGAGCAGTACTTC.

Comments on this clonotype: One base away lies a much larger clone, so this may be a sequencing read error. The chain couples TRBV5-1 to TRBJ2-4; D tentatively reads TRBD1 or TRBD2 (5 bases each). The germline gives CDR1 SGHRS, CDR2 YFSETQ. The CDR3 contains 12 residues. The CDR3 bases are TGCACCAGCAGCTGGCTGGGGGACATTCAGTACTTC. It specifies CTSSWLGDIQYF.

The chain combines TRBV10-2 with TRBJ2-1; TRBD2 agrees at 13 bases. The CDR3 consists of 16 residues. Per germline, CDR1 WSHSY and CDR2 SAAADI. With 5 bases clipped from V and 9 bases from J, the junction kept 10 bases outside the gene matches. CDR3 in DNA: TGCGCCAGCAGTCACGTACTAGCGGGAGGGCTCGCTGAGCAGTTCTTC. It yields the protein CASSHVLAGGLAEQFF.

There are many counts of this clonotype. J is TRBJ1-3 and V is TRBV5-6; D is perhaps TRBD1 (6 bases). The CDR3 runs 15 residues. The V and J ends lost 1 base and 5 bases respectively, with 13 bases between them. The germline V gene encodes CDR1 SGHDT and CDR2 YYEEEE. The CDR3 bases are TGTGCCAGCAGCTTGAGAACAGGGTCGCGAAACACCATATATTTT. Its translation: CASSLRTGSRNTIYF. The full variable domain, its missing parts supplied by reference TRBV5-6 and TRBJ1-3, is DAGVTQSPTHLIKTRGQQVTLRCSPKSGHDTVSWYQQALGQGPQFIFQYYEEEERQRGNFPDRFSGHQFPNYSSELNVNALLLGDSALYLCASSLRTGSRNTIYFGEGSWLTVV.

This clonotype showed up many times. This chain links TRBV20-1 with TRBJ1-3; D is uncertain. The ends were cut back, 0 bases at V and 4 bases at J, with 10 bases in the middle. CDR1 is DFQATT, CDR2 SNEGSKA, per germline (reference sequence). The CDR3 totals 14 residues. The CDR3 coding sequence is TGCAGTGCTAGAGATCAGCTGTGGGGAAACACCATATATTTT. It codes for CSARDQLWGNTIYF.

The chain has TRBV6-2 or TRBV6-3 and TRBJ1-1; 7 bases fit TRBD1. Germline V lookup: CDR1 MNHEY, CDR2 SVGEGT. This CDR3 contains 15 residues. V gave up 5 bases and J gave up 4 bases; unmatched junction bases: 10. DNA for the CDR3: TGTGCCAGCAGTACATTACAGGGGTTAGGCACTGAAGCTTTCTTT. This sequence encodes CASSTLQGLGTEAFF.

The sample holds many counts of this clonotype. The chain employs TRBV10-3 and TRBJ2-7, with a weak D call TRBD2 (5 bases). CDR3 size: 14 residues. Trimming removed 3 bases at V and 5 bases at J, with 14 bases between. The germline V gene encodes CDR1 ENHRY and CDR2 SYGVKD. The CDR3 reads CAISDPGMVDEQYF. The CDR3 bases are TGTGCCATCAGTGATCCGGGGATGGTGGACGAGCAGTACTTC.

This clonotype was observed at least ten times. This chain's CDR3 is CATSKTGTGLETQYF. The CDR3 DNA is TGTGCCACCAGCAAGACCGGGACAGGGTTGGAGACCCAGTACTTC. The rearrangement links TRBV15 to TRBJ2-5; 9 bases line up with TRBD1. This CDR3 comprises 15 residues. CDR1 is LNHNV, CDR2 YYDKDF, per germline (reference sequence). The J segment lost 5 bases and the V segment lost 4 bases, leaving 8 bases of the junction unmatched.

This rearrangement joins TRBV5-1 to TRBJ2-7; the match to TRBD1 covers 9 bases. Germline loops: CDR1 SGHRS, CDR2 YFSETQ. This CDR3 comprises 15 residues. After removal of 3 bases from V and 1 base from J, the junction contained 5 bases not matched to a gene. The CDR3 region has the DNA TGCGCCAGCAGCTGGCTGACAGGGGGATCCTACGAGCAGTACTTC. This translates into CASSWLTGGSYEQYF.

There are many counts of this clonotype. V and J are TRBV27 and TRBJ1-1; perhaps TRBD1 as D (6 bases). This CDR3 contains 15 residues. V lost 0 bases, J lost 5 bases, and 13 bases lay in between. CDR1 MNHEY and CDR2 SMNVEV come from the germline V gene (reference sequence). As DNA, the CDR3 is TGTGCCAGCAGTTTATCCCCTACAGGGAGAACTGAAGCTTTCTTT. Translating gives CASSLSPTGRTEAFF.

The rearrangement joins TRBV28 to TRBJ2-7, with 9 nucleotides matching TRBD2. The CDR3 consists of 17 residues. V was clipped by 6 bases and J by 0 bases; unmatched bases: 12. The germline V gene encodes CDR1 MDHEN and CDR2 SYDVKM. Written as DNA, the CDR3 is TGTGCCAGCAGCCACACCATAGCGGGAGTTAGCTCCTACGAGCAGTACTTC. Protein: CASSHTIAGVSSYEQYF.

The chain carries TRBV15 and TRBJ1-1; D remains unclear. Between the trimmed V and J ends, which lost 3 bases and 3 bases, there was a span of 8 bases. The CDR3 loop spans 13 amino acids. CDR1 LNHNV and CDR2 YYDKDF come from the germline V gene (reference sequence). CDR3 in amino acids: CATSSSRDTEAFF. DNA of the CDR3: TGTGCCACCAGCAGCAGCCGGGACACTGAAGCTTTCTTT.

V is TRBV20-1 and J is TRBJ2-6; D possibly corresponds to TRBD1 (5 bases). Germline CDR1 reads DFQATT; CDR2 reads SNEGSKA (reference sequence). CDR3 size: 12 residues. This CDR3 is CSAGPGANVLTF. In DNA form, the CDR3 reads TGCAGCGCAGGGCCGGGGGCCAACGTCCTGACTTTC.

The V gene is TRBV10-3, the J gene TRBJ2-1; the match to TRBD2 covers 8 bases. The CDR3 totals 15 residues. Trimming took 5 bases from V and 6 from J; bases not matched to a gene: 9. CDR1 is ENHRY and CDR2 is SYGVKD in the germline V gene. CDR3 in amino acids: CAISSGTSKVNEQFF. In DNA form, the CDR3 reads TGTGCCATCAGTTCCGGGACTAGTAAGGTCAATGAGCAGTTCTTC.

This clonotype was counted at least ten times. The chain carries TRBV20-1 and TRBJ1-2, with TRBD1 matching over 7 bases. The CDR3 sequence is 14 residues long. Germline-derived CDR1 and CDR2 are DFQATT and SNEGSKA (reference sequence). V lost 3 bases, J lost 6 bases, and 10 bases stayed unmatched. The CDR3 DNA is TGCAGTGCTAGCACAGTTACAGGGGATGATGGCTACACCTTC. Translating it yields CSASTVTGDDGYTF.